The 20 T cell receptor beta chains reported below all come from one sample, sequenced in a study of CD8+ T cells in alopecia areata. Treatment described: oral pan-JAK inhibitor, 5-10 mg twice daily. Reverse transcription of extracted RNA yielded cDNA, which provided the sequencing template. The assay was immunoSEQ multiplex PCR, and TCRdb's table has in-frame clones only and misses some. The sample includes over 150,000 clones, 60% seen only once; the top ten take more than 13%. Sequencing used CD4+ T cells sorted from blood, obtained at week 24, from a patient treated with tofacitinib. The source is a human donor with alopecia areata.

V is TRBV7-8 and J is TRBJ2-7, with TRBD2 identical over 11 bases. Trimming at V came to 5 bases and at J to 6 bases, leaving 12 bases not matched to a gene. The length of the CDR3 is 16 residues. Germline V gene lookup returns CDR1 SGHVS and CDR2 FQNEAQ. This chain's CDR3 is CASSPHFQLAGGEQYF. The CDR3 bases are TGTGCCAGCAGCCCACACTTTCAGCTAGCGGGGGGCGAGCAGTACTTC.

The chain has TRBV20-1 and TRBJ1-3; D gene ambiguous. V dropped 6 bases and J dropped 4 bases, with 7 bases sitting between them. Germline assignment: CDR1 DFQATT and CDR2 SNEGSKA (reference sequence). The CDR3 contains 11 residues. CDR3 region: CSATPGNTIYF. Written as DNA, the CDR3 is TGCAGTGCCACTCCAGGAAACACCATATATTTT.

The gene calls are TRBV11-1 and TRBJ1-2; 8 nucleotides align to TRBD1. The germline V gene has CDR1 SGHAT and CDR2 FQDESV (reference sequence). J was trimmed by 8 bases and V by 3 bases; bases with no gene match: 5. The CDR3 runs to 13 residues. The DNA for the CDR3 is TGTGCCAGCAGCTTCGACAGGGGACCGGGCTACACCTTC. It yields the protein CASSFDRGPGYTF.

The rearrangement joins TRBV30 to TRBJ1-1; tentatively, D is TRBD1 (5 bases). V shed 6 bases and J shed 1 base, with 12 bases lying between them. Per the germline V gene, CDR1 is GTSNPN and CDR2 is SVGIG (reference sequence). This CDR3 region has 13 residues. The chain's CDR3 is CACASGQNTEAFF. CDR3 DNA sequence: TGTGCCTGCGCCTCAGGGCAGAACACTGAAGCTTTCTTT.

The gene calls are TRBV21-1 and TRBJ2-3; the listed D gene, TRBD2, was not tested against the DNA. TRBV21-1 is designated a pseudogene. This CDR3 is 16 amino acids long. CDR3 nucleotide sequence: TGTGCCAGCAGCCAATACGGGGGGGCCTGCACAGATACGCAGTATTTT. Amino acids: CASSQYGGACTDTQYF.

This clone was seen only once. The chain employs TRBV2 and TRBJ1-5, with D maybe TRBD1 (5 bases). Germline V gene sequence: CDR1 SNHLY, CDR2 FYNNEI. V was cut by 2 bases and J by 0 bases, with 8 bases left in between. This CDR3 has 15 residues. The chain's CDR3 is CASSEWGYSNQPQHF. CDR3 sequence (DNA): TGTGCCAGCAGTGAATGGGGGTATAGCAATCAGCCCCAGCATTTT.

This rearrangement joins TRBV19 to TRBJ1-5, with 8 bases identical to TRBD1. The CDR3 loop spans 15 amino acids. V gave up 3 bases and J gave up 9 bases; unmatched junction bases: 10. Germline lookup yields CDR1 LNHDA and CDR2 SQIVND (reference sequence). CDR3 sequence (DNA): TGTGCCAGTAGTATTGGTGGACAGGGTGAATGGCCCCAGCATTTT. This translates into CASSIGGQGEWPQHF.

This chain connects TRBV5-1 to TRBJ1-4; D not resolved. The CDR3 extends over 16 amino acids. Looked up from germline, CDR1 is SGHRS and CDR2 is YFSETQ. Trimming stripped 0 bases from V and 4 bases from J, with 13 bases between. The CDR3 spells CASSLGRVGGNEKLFF. The CDR3 DNA is TGCGCCAGCAGCTTGGGTAGGGTAGGCGGTAATGAAAAACTGTTTTTT.

Turning to this clone: Other DNA sequences in the sample encode the same CDR3. This chain uses TRBV6-6 with TRBJ2-5; D gene uncertain. V shed 10 bases and J shed 5 bases, with 14 bases lying between them. The CDR3 spans 12 residues. The germline V gene encodes CDR1 MNHNY and CDR2 SVGAGI (reference sequence). DNA of the CDR3: TGTGCCACCGGAACGGGCGGTGAGACCCAGTACTTC. This sequence encodes CATGTGGETQYF.

This clone was detected only a few times. This sequence joins TRBV18 and TRBJ1-2, with D perhaps TRBD1 (6 bases). The CDR3 has 14 amino acids. Germline CDR1 and CDR2: KGHSH and LQKENI. Deletions cut 1 base from V and 6 bases from J, with 12 bases between. The CDR3, as DNA: TGTGCCAGCTCACCACTTAGGGGGATGGATGGCTACACCTTC. It codes for CASSPLRGMDGYTF. Complete variable domain (other parts from reference TRBV18 and TRBJ1-2): NAGVMQNPRHLVRRRGQEARLRCSPMKGHSHVYWYRQLPEEGLKFMVYLQKENIIDESGMPKERFSAEFPKEGPSILRIQQVVRGDSAAYFCASSPLRGMDGYTFGSGTRLTVV.

The genes are TRBV6-5 and TRBJ2-7, with D perhaps TRBD1 (6 bases). This CDR3 contains 12 residues. V lost 4 bases and J lost 6, with 10 bases in between. The germline CDR1 and CDR2 sequences are MNHEY and SVGAGI. CDR3 region: CASSSQGSEQYF. The CDR3 nucleotides are TGTGCCAGCAGTTCACAGGGTTCCGAGCAGTACTTC.

To note about this clone: Other DNA sequences in the same sample also yield this CDR3. The chain carries TRBV18 and TRBJ2-5; D is uncertain. Per germline, CDR1 KGHSH and CDR2 LQKENI. V was clipped by 3 bases and J by 5 bases, with 4 bases between them. There are 11 residues in the CDR3. Here the CDR3 DNA reads TGTGCCAGCTCACCCGGTGAGACCCAGTACTTC. It specifies CASSPGETQYF.

The V call is TRBV11-2, the J call TRBJ1-4; no reliable D call. CDR3 length: 15 amino acids. V was trimmed by 5 bases and J by 0 bases, leaving 10 bases between them. Germline V lookup: CDR1 SGHAT, CDR2 FQNNGV. CDR3 protein: CASSPRVATNEKLFF. Here the CDR3 DNA reads TGTGCCAGCAGCCCAAGAGTTGCAACTAATGAAAAACTGTTTTTT.

The CDR3 sequence is CSVAGPGGEKLFF. The CDR3 nucleotides are TGCAGCGTTGCGGGCCCCGGGGGGGAAAAACTGTTTTTT. J is TRBJ1-4 and V is TRBV29-1, with a tentative D call TRBD1 (5 bases). The germline V and J ends were trimmed by 4 bases and 8 bases, with 14 bases remaining between them. The germline V gene encodes CDR1 SQVTM and CDR2 ANQGSEA. The CDR3 contains 13 residues.

This chain links TRBV7-9 with TRBJ2-1, with 9 bases matching TRBD2. The CDR3 contains 14 residues. Germline V lookup: CDR1 SEHNR, CDR2 FQNEAQ (reference sequence). The V segment lost 2 bases and the J segment 7 bases; nucleotides outside the gene matches: 3. The CDR3: CASSLSLAGNEQFF. As DNA, the CDR3 is TGTGCCAGCAGCTTATCCCTAGCGGGGAATGAGCAGTTCTTC.

In this sample, this clone turned up a few times. The chain combines TRBV29-1 with TRBJ2-5, with TRBD2 matching over 11 bases. The CDR3 consists of 17 residues. V dropped 4 bases and J dropped 1; count of bases not matched to a gene: 11. Looked up from germline, CDR1 is SQVTM and CDR2 is ANQGSEA. This CDR3 reads CSVGRLAGQTAQETQYF. The CDR3 region has the DNA TGCAGCGTTGGCCGACTAGCGGGGCAAACCGCCCAAGAGACCCAGTACTTC.

The V gene is TRBV30, the J gene TRBJ1-2, with a tentative D call TRBD1 (5 bases). Trimming took 0 bases from V and 6 from J, leaving 17 bases between them. The CDR3 loop spans 15 amino acids. From germline, CDR1 is GTSNPN and CDR2 SVGIG (reference sequence). The CDR3, as DNA: TGTGCCTGGAGTGTATCTCGGCGCAGGGCAGATGGCTACACCTTC. Its protein product is CAWSVSRRRADGYTF.

V gene TRBV29-1 combines with J gene TRBJ2-5; D remains unclear. This CDR3 comprises 14 residues. CDR1 and CDR2 from the germline V gene are SQVTM and ANQGSEA. With 4 bases removed from V and 1 base from J, the gap between germline ends came to 13 bases. The CDR3 bases are TGCAGCGTTGGTTTGGTGGTAAGCCAAGAGACCCAGTACTTC. Translating it yields CSVGLVVSQETQYF.

This chain connects TRBV12-5 to TRBJ1-5; no clear D. The CDR3 contains 16 residues. The germline V and J ends were trimmed by 2 bases and 0 bases, with 11 bases remaining between them. Germline CDR1 LGHNT, CDR2 FRNRAP. CDR3 region: CASGLWAGYSNQPQHF. In nucleotides, the CDR3 is TGTGCTAGTGGTTTGTGGGCAGGCTATAGCAATCAGCCCCAGCATTTT.

In this sample, this clone turned up once. The J gene is TRBJ2-1, the V gene TRBV25-1; no reliable D call. The CDR3 consists of 17 residues. Trimming took off 7 bases at V and 0 bases at J, with 19 bases between the two ends. Germline CDR1 is MGHDK and CDR2 is SYGVNS. CDR3 bases: TGTGCCAGCACAGCAACACGTGGATTTAGCTCCTACAATGAGCAGTTCTTC. As protein: CASTATRGFSSYNEQFF.